This note documents a single T cell receptor beta chain sequence. Its antigen is unknown. No base quality values were provided; no much bigger clone lies one nucleotide off. The sample comes from a study of T cells after yellow fever vaccination (dated by TCRdb to between 2019 and 2020). Regarding the study in general: The SMART-Seq v4 Ultra Low Input RNA kit was used to prepare libraries from fractions with low cell numbers. To track T-cell clones before and after primary and booster YFV17D yellow fever vaccination, bulk TCR alpha and beta repertoires were sequenced longitudinally. Two healthy male donors, one aged 18 to 30 and one aged 30 to 40 years, were included in the cohort. Blood was drawn at multiple timepoints before and after primary and secondary immunization, with bulk PBMC replicates and cell subsets isolated.

Per the publication, the treatment or condition label means: live attenuated yellow fever vaccine strain. A standard Ficoll-Paque protocol was used to isolate PBMCs from peripheral blood. CD4 and CD8 T-cell fractions were isolated with Dynabeads CD4 and CD8 positive selection kits. TriZol was used to extract RNA from bulk PBMCs, CD4 and CD8 fractions, and dextramer-positive and dextramer-negative fractions. CDR1 SGHVS and CDR2 FQNEAQ are derived from the germline V gene. A distance of 12 bases separates the germline ends of V and J, which lose 5 bases and 1 base respectively. The CDR3 holds 15 amino acids from the cysteine to the phenylalanine. Only the CDR3 portion is preserved as DNA: 45 bases, with reading frame beginning at the first base. Here is what the overall study found, with its caveats: A small share of clonotypes was detected in both CD4 and CD8 compartments, with the overlap likely arising from convergent recombination. Compared with the primary T-cell response, the secondary T-cell response was faster but weaker, reaching its peak on day 5 rather than on day 15. After the booster, most of the clones that had expanded following primary vaccination were detected again (almost 98% of CD4 and around 90% of CD8), which suggests that memory was broadly maintained. Only two donors were included in the study, so the extent to which the findings can be generalized is limited. Because abundant contaminating clonotypes from the bulk population could be contained in FACS-sorted repertoires, computational filtering was required.

The data were produced on an Illumina NovaSeq 6000. TCR cDNA was synthesized by 5'RACE template switching, through which a universal primer site and unique molecular identifiers were introduced. cDNA synthesis was primed from both the TCR alpha and TCR beta constant segments. Library amplification involved two PCR steps, and the second step added sample barcodes and sequencing adapters. Sequencing of libraries was done on Illumina HiSeq 2500 (2x100 bp) or NovaSeq (2x150 bp). For the original study's pipeline: Reads were demultiplexed and collapsed into UMI consensus sequences with MIGEC, and V(D)J alignment was performed with MiXCR. Clonotypes responding to the vaccine were identified with edgeR on replicate PBMC samples, with the criteria of FDR below 0.01 and a log2 fold change above 5 up to day 15. Each bulk clonotype received a CD4 or CD8 identity based on whether the sequenced CD4 or CD8 repertoire contained that clonotype at higher abundance. Starting from the raw public reads, TCRdb applied fastp trimming at Q25, assembled clones with MiXCR and retained in-frame beta chains. Rows are unified per CDR3 protein, each entry keeping the most common DNA and genes. What appears here as the V and J calls and clone size reflects TCRdb's work, not the paper's. In this sample the table shows about 340,000 distinct CDR3 sequences, under 15% of which occur a single time. 3% to 4% of the sample goes to the ten largest clones.

In this chain, TRBV7-8 is recombined with TRBJ1-5; a confident D gene designation cannot be given. The TCR comes from a man younger than 35 who received the YFV17D yellow fever vaccine. The sequencing used CD4+ T cells sorted from PBMCs, collected 15 days after the yellow fever booster vaccination. The encoded CDR3 is CASSPGRLSNQPQHF. The nucleotides are TGTGCCAGCAGCCCAGGACGCTTGAGCAATCAGCCCCAGCATTTT. The reference TRBV7-8 and TRBJ1-5 proteins fill in what lies around the CDR3, so the full variable domain reads GAGVSQSPRYKVAKRGQDVALRCDPISGHVSLFWYQQALGQGPEFLTYFQNEAQLDKSGLPSDRFFAERPEGSVSTLKIQRTQQEDSAVYLCASSPGRLSNQPQHFGDGTRLSIL.